The clone carrying this T cell receptor (beta chain) has only one observation. The data derive from a study of cytomegalovirus exposure and HLA in healthy donors. Amplification used 60 Vbeta primers and 13 Jbeta primers. The assay was immunoSEQ multiplex PCR, and TCRdb's table has in-frame clones only and misses some. The sample shows about 130,000 clones, around 85% of them seen only once. This CDR3 spans 17 amino acids. V lost 0 bases to trimming and J lost 0 bases, with 12 bases between them. The receptor comes from a woman in her twenties or thirties in good health and CMV-seropositive. Sequencing input: PBMCs. V and J are TRBV23-1 and TRBJ1-5; D is perhaps TRBD1 (5 bases). TRBV23-1 counts as an open reading frame of uncertain function. The CDR3 nucleotides are TGCGCCAGCAGTCAATCGCCTCCAGGGTTTAGCAATCAGCCCCAGCATTTT. Its protein is CASSQSPPGFSNQPQHF.